The entry that follows covers one TCR beta chain sequence. Its antigen is as yet unknown. This record belongs to a study of OX40 agonist ivuxolimab in advanced cancers. About the research overall: Patients in dose escalation had liver, melanoma, kidney or head and neck cancers.

This CDR3 has 14 amino acids. V dropped 4 bases and J dropped 2 bases, with 13 bases sitting between them. CDR1 is SGHRS and CDR2 is YFSETQ in the germline V gene. Overall study findings and caveats: Normalized expansion of T-cell clones was also low for some nonresponders. Dose levels from 0.1 to 3.0 mg/kg saw CD4+ and CD8+ blood T cells expand clonally by week 6.

Libraries were prepared by immunoSEQ multiplex PCR; TCRdb keeps only in-frame clonotypes and omits some of them. The sample lists approximately 22,000 clones; 70% to 90% were seen once. The V gene is TRBV5-1, the J gene TRBJ2-7; D may be TRBD1 or TRBD2 (5 bases each). Sequenced material: CD4+ or CD8+ T cells sorted from blood, taken in a trial of the OX40 agonist ivuxolimab. The source of this sequence is an adult with an advanced solid tumor such as melanoma, head and neck, liver or kidney cancer. CDR3 in DNA: TGCGCCAGCAGCCCGGGGACGGGAACCTACGAGCAGTACTTC. This sequence encodes CASSPGTGTYEQYF.